The 24 T cell receptor beta chains in this list originate from one sample, sequenced in a study of spatial heterogeneity in lung cancer. Broader study findings: Within tumors, counts of expanded alpha and beta TCRs tracked tumor mutation counts.

These receptors' antigens are unknown. Time point reported: sample taken at primary tumor resection. TCRdb recomputed calls from the 5' RACE reads with MiXCR, one row per CDR3 protein. The sample holds 100,000 to 110,000 distinct CDR3 sequences; about 4.6% are singletons and the top ten take 20% to 25%. The specimen was lung tumor tissue, collected at surgery. The receptors stem from a male donor with early-stage non-small cell lung cancer.

In its sample, this clonotype was seen many times. In nucleotides, the CDR3 is TGTGCCAGCAGAAAGGGGGGGAGACAGCCCCAGCATTTT. Its protein product is CASRKGGRQPQHF. The gene calls are TRBV28 and TRBJ1-5, with TRBD1 as a possible D gene (6 bases). Between the trimmed V and J ends, which lost 6 bases and 7 bases, there was a span of 13 bases. CDR1 is MDHEN and CDR2 is SYDVKM in the germline V gene. The CDR3 sequence is 13 residues long. The full variable domain, its missing parts supplied by reference TRBV28 and TRBJ1-5, is DVKVTQSSRYLVKRTGEKVFLECVQDMDHENMFWYRQDPGLGLRLIYFSYDVKMKEKGDIPEGYSVSREKKERFSLILESASTNQTSMYLCASRKGGRQPQHFGDGTRLSIL.

This clonotype was found many times. This chain joins TRBV5-6 and TRBJ1-5; D is ambiguous. V was clipped by 4 bases and J by 4 bases, with 15 bases between them. CDR1 is SGHDT, CDR2 YYEEEE, per germline. The CDR3 is 15 residues long. CDR3 region: CASSLTGSGNQPQHF. In nucleotides, the CDR3 is TGTGCCAGCAGCCTTACGGGCTCGGGGAATCAGCCCCAGCATTTT.

This clonotype has just a few counts. The rearrangement joins TRBV20-1 to TRBJ1-1; D is possibly TRBD1 (6 bases). The CDR3 runs to 15 residues. The V and J ends lost 0 bases and 3 bases respectively, with 14 bases between them. Germline CDR1 reads DFQATT; CDR2 reads SNEGSKA (reference sequence). The CDR3 bases are TGCAGTGCTAGAGATTTACAGGGAGAGGACACTGAAGCTTTCTTT. Translating gives CSARDLQGEDTEAFF.

The chain joins TRBV6-2 or TRBV6-3 to TRBJ2-4, with 13 bases that match TRBD2. Germline CDR1 is MNHEY and CDR2 is SVGEGT. After removal of 9 bases from V and 9 bases from J, the junction contained 11 bases not matched to a gene. The CDR3 loop spans 15 amino acids. The CDR3 region is CASGLAGVARGIQYF. The CDR3 DNA is TGTGCCAGTGGACTAGCGGGAGTCGCGCGGGGCATTCAGTACTTC.

This clonotype has a count of ten or more. The chain has TRBV28 and TRBJ2-7, with no clear D. Germline CDR1 reads MDHEN; CDR2 reads SYDVKM. V lost 4 bases, J lost 3 bases, and 7 bases lay in between. CDR3 length: 12 amino acids. CDR3 bases: TGTGCCAGCAGTTCGCTTGGCTACGAGCAGTACTTC. Its translation is CASSSLGYEQYF. The full variable domain, its missing parts supplied by reference TRBV28 and TRBJ2-7, is DVKVTQSSRYLVKRTGEKVFLECVQDMDHENMFWYRQDPGLGLRLIYFSYDVKMKEKGDIPEGYSVSREKKERFSLILESASTNQTSMYLCASSSLGYEQYFGPGTRLTVT.

There are many counts of this clonotype. The chain joins TRBV5-1 to TRBJ1-4, with a weak D call TRBD1 (5 bases). V was clipped by 4 bases and J by 8 bases, with 15 bases between them. The CDR3 totals 14 residues. CDR1 and CDR2 (germline): SGHRS, YFSETQ. This CDR3 reads CASSVDLRGEKLFF. CDR3 DNA: TGCGCCAGCAGCGTGGACCTTAGGGGCGAAAAACTGTTTTTT.

This clonotype came up many times. The rearrangement joins TRBV5-1 to TRBJ2-3, with D unresolved. There are 14 residues in the CDR3. With 3 bases removed from V and 3 bases from J, the gap between germline ends came to 11 bases. CDR1 and CDR2 (germline): SGHRS, YFSETQ. CDR3 region: CASSSEDATDTQYF. The CDR3, as DNA: TGCGCCAGCAGCTCCGAGGATGCGACAGATACGCAGTATTTT.

In the case of this clonotype: Being one base from a much bigger clone, this may be a read error. The chain carries TRBV25-1 and TRBJ2-4; tentative D call: TRBD2 (6 bases). CDR1 MGHDK and CDR2 SYGVNS come from the germline V gene. The CDR3 loop spans 16 amino acids. CDR3 sequence: CVSIGSRESPKNIQYF. In nucleotides, the CDR3 is TGTGTCAGCATAGGGAGCCGGGAGAGTCCCAAAAACATTCAGTACTTC.

This clonotype occurred many times. The chain employs TRBV5-1 and TRBJ2-7, with 7 nucleotides matching TRBD1. Trimming cost V 0 bases and J 12 bases; bases outside gene matches: 6. Germline CDR1 reads SGHRS; CDR2 reads YFSETQ. The CDR3 is made up of 12 amino acids. The CDR3 protein is CASSLDRDSWYF. In DNA, the CDR3 is TGCGCCAGCAGCTTGGACCGGGACAGTTGGTACTTC.

This clonotype was picked up many times. The chain combines TRBV9 with TRBJ1-2; D possibly corresponds to TRBD1 (6 bases). Germline-derived CDR1 and CDR2 are SGDLS and YYNGEE. There are 15 residues in the CDR3. V was clipped by 0 bases and J by 1 base, with 10 bases between them. The CDR3 nucleotides are TGTGCCAGCAGCGTAGTTGGGACAAGTAACTATGGCTACACCTTC. It specifies CASSVVGTSNYGYTF.

This clonotype was observed many times. The chain couples TRBV29-1 to TRBJ1-1; possibly TRBD1 for D (5 bases). Germline V gene lookup returns CDR1 SQVTM and CDR2 ANQGSEA. V shed 4 bases and J shed 3 bases, with 9 bases lying between them. The CDR3 spans 12 residues. Here the CDR3 DNA reads TGCAGCGTTGGCGACAGAGACACTGAAGCTTTCTTT. Translating gives CSVGDRDTEAFF.

This clonotype has a count of ten or more. V is TRBV9 and J is TRBJ1-1, with unresolved D. Trimming shortened V by 3 bases and J by 9 bases, and 15 bases separated the two germline ends. CDR3 size: 13 residues. Germline values: CDR1 SGDLS, CDR2 YYNGEE. DNA of the CDR3: TGTGCCAGCAGCGGGAACCCAGACCAGCAAGCTTTCTTT. It specifies CASSGNPDQQAFF.

This clonotype was picked up many times. V usage is TRBV3-1 and J usage is TRBJ2-3; D might be TRBD2 (5 bases). This CDR3 is built from 15 residues. Germline loops: CDR1 LGHDT, CDR2 YNNKEL (reference sequence). Trimming removed 2 bases from V and 4 bases from J, with 13 bases in between. CDR3 protein: CASSQNLAGPDTQYF. Here the CDR3 DNA reads TGTGCCAGCAGCCAAAATTTGGCGGGTCCAGATACGCAGTATTTT.

This clonotype was detected many times. The rearrangement links TRBV5-1 to TRBJ2-1, with TRBD2 matching over 10 bases. Trimming at V came to 0 bases and at J to 1 base, leaving 10 bases not matched to a gene. Germline CDR1 is SGHRS and CDR2 is YFSETQ. The CDR3 runs to 19 residues. The CDR3 loop reads CASSLEIAGGFESYNEQFF. Here the CDR3 DNA reads TGCGCCAGCAGCTTGGAAATAGCGGGAGGTTTCGAGTCCTACAATGAGCAGTTCTTC.

This clonotype was observed many times. The chain has TRBV6-5 and TRBJ2-5; perhaps TRBD2 as D (6 bases). Trimming took 0 bases from V and 1 from J, leaving 15 bases between them. The CDR3 contains 17 residues. The germline V gene has CDR1 MNHEY and CDR2 SVGAGI. Here the CDR3 reads CASSYSYNSGVQETQYF. The CDR3 DNA reads TGTGCCAGCAGTTACTCTTATAATAGCGGAGTCCAAGAGACCCAGTACTTC.

Ten or more counts support this clonotype. The CDR3 sequence is CSVRENYEQYF. CDR3 nucleotides: TGCAGCGTCCGGGAGAACTACGAGCAGTACTTC. This sequence joins TRBV29-1 and TRBJ2-7; D is perhaps TRBD2 (6 bases). The CDR3 covers 11 residues. Germline loops: CDR1 SQVTM, CDR2 ANQGSEA. Trimming took 6 bases from V and 3 from J, leaving 9 bases between them.

The rearrangement links TRBV29-1 to TRBJ1-1, with 7 positions matching TRBD1. V trimming: 4 bases; J trimming: 4 bases; junction bases outside the gene matches: 6. The CDR3 is made up of 13 amino acids. Germline assignment: CDR1 SQVTM and CDR2 ANQGSEA. The CDR3 sequence is CSVGRDRVTEAFF. For the CDR3, the DNA is TGCAGCGTTGGCCGGGACAGAGTCACTGAAGCTTTCTTT.

The chain carries TRBV15 and TRBJ1-6; 8 bases fit TRBD1. Germline values: CDR1 LNHNV, CDR2 YYDKDF (reference sequence). After removal of 5 bases from V and 11 bases from J, the junction contained 8 bases not matched to a gene. There are 14 residues in the CDR3. Here the CDR3 DNA reads TGTGCCACCAGCCGGGACAGGTTTATAACACCCCTCCACTTT. Translating it yields CATSRDRFITPLHF.

This clonotype was picked up many times. This rearrangement joins TRBV6-6 to TRBJ2-7; no reliable D call. The CDR3 has 12 amino acids. V was cut by 8 bases and J by 4 bases, with 12 bases left in between. In germline, CDR1 is MNHNY, CDR2 SVGAGI (reference sequence). CDR3 in DNA: TGTGCCAGCGGGGAAAGGTTGTACGAGCAGTACTTC. This translates into CASGERLYEQYF.

This clonotype was observed a few times. CDR3 protein: CASSLSAGGPGEQFF. Written as DNA, the CDR3 is TGTGCCAGCAGCTTAAGCGCGGGAGGGCCCGGTGAGCAGTTCTTC. The gene calls are TRBV7-9 and TRBJ2-1, with 9 bases fitting TRBD2. The V segment lost 2 bases and the J segment 9 bases; nucleotides outside the gene matches: 8. Germline CDR1 and CDR2: SEHNR and FQNEAQ (reference sequence). The CDR3 loop spans 15 amino acids.

Ten or more counts support this clonotype. This chain links TRBV20-1 with TRBJ2-7, with a tentative D call TRBD2 (6 bases). This CDR3 has 12 residues. Germline V gene lookup returns CDR1 DFQATT and CDR2 SNEGSKA (reference sequence). V lost 6 bases and J lost 6, with 15 bases in between. CDR3 DNA sequence: TGCAGTGCCCAGTGGCAGGGAGGCGAGCAGTACTTC. Translating gives CSAQWQGGEQYF.

This clonotype came up many times. The chain's CDR3 is CASSQGQGVSGYTF. The CDR3 region has the DNA TGTGCCAGCAGTCAGGGACAGGGAGTTAGTGGCTACACCTTC. The chain couples TRBV27 to TRBJ1-2, with 9 nucleotides matching TRBD1. The CDR3 contains 14 residues. V lost 5 bases, J lost 7 bases, and 8 bases stayed unmatched. The germline CDR1 and CDR2 sequences are MNHEY and SMNVEV (reference sequence).

In this sample, this clonotype turned up many times. The chain links TRBV7-2 to TRBJ1-1; D uncertain. From germline, CDR1 is SGHTA and CDR2 FQGNSA. V gave up 4 bases and J gave up 8 bases, with 17 bases separating them. CDR3 size: 14 residues. The CDR3 DNA reads TGTGCCAGCAGCTGGACCTCCGTCCCGACCGAAGCTTTCTTT. Translated: CASSWTSVPTEAFF.

This clonotype was found many times. The J gene is TRBJ2-7, the V gene TRBV6-5; TRBD1 might be the D (6 bases). Trimming took 5 bases from V and 1 from J, leaving 9 bases between them. CDR1 MNHEY and CDR2 SVGAGI come from the germline V gene. This CDR3 is 13 amino acids long. The CDR3: CASSIGQSYEQYF. The CDR3 DNA reads as TGTGCCAGCAGTATAGGACAGTCCTACGAGCAGTACTTC.